The 9 T cell receptor beta chains below all came from one sample that was sequenced in a study of cytotoxic CD8 clonotypes in ibrutinib-treated CLL. The protocol was immunoSEQ multiplex PCR, while the TCRdb copy is restricted to in-frame clones and leaves out a portion. Among approximately 340,000 clones listed, over 60% were seen once. The source was PBMCs, collected after 36 months of ibrutinib treatment. The receptors here all came from a human donor with chronic lymphocytic leukemia.

J is TRBJ1-2 and V is TRBV28; D remains ambiguous. V was pared by 7 bases and J by 4 bases, with 13 bases between. The V gene's germline CDR1 is MDHEN and CDR2 SYDVKM. CDR3 length: 13 residues. Written as DNA, the CDR3 is TGTGCCAGCACCCCCCCGGGAACCTATGGCTACACCTTC. Protein product: CASTPPGTYGYTF.

The chain recombines TRBV6-5 with TRBJ2-3, with 8 bases identical to TRBD2. From germline, CDR1 is MNHEY and CDR2 SVGAGI. The CDR3 is 15 amino acids. The trim removed 5 bases at V and 5 bases at J, leaving 9 bases unmatched. The CDR3 DNA reads TGTGCCAGCAGTGGGCCGACTAGCGCGAGAGATACGCAGTATTTT. This codes for CASSGPTSARDTQYF.

The sample holds a few counts of this clone. This chain uses TRBV5-1 with TRBJ2-2, with 7 bases lining up with TRBD1. Germline-derived CDR1 and CDR2 are SGHRS and YFSETQ. J was trimmed by 5 bases and V by 4 bases; bases with no gene match: 8. CDR3 length: 15 residues. The CDR3 nucleotides read TGCGCCAGCAGCGGACTGGACAGGACGACCGGGGAGCTGTTTTTT. Amino acid sequence: CASSGLDRTTGELFF.

V gene TRBV7-7 combines with J gene TRBJ2-1; the match to TRBD2 covers 14 bases. Germline assignment: CDR1 SSHAT and CDR2 FNYEAQ (reference sequence). The trim removed 5 bases at V and 13 bases at J, leaving 7 bases unmatched. There are 14 residues in the CDR3. CDR3 nucleotides: TGTGCCAGCAGCCTGGGACTAGCGGGAGAAAGACAGTTCTTC. Its protein product is CASSLGLAGERQFF.

This chain uses TRBV7-8 with TRBJ1-1, with D unclear. The germline CDR1 and CDR2 sequences are SGHVS and FQNEAQ. There are 16 residues in the CDR3. V was shortened by 8 bases and J by 8 bases, with 27 bases between the two germline ends. The CDR3 bases are TGTGCCAGCGTTAATGTGGTTTCGCTGGCAGATCCCGAAGCTTTCTTT. Translated, it gives CASVNVVSLADPEAFF.

The CDR3 region is CSGLSGEEQYF. The CDR3 DNA is TGCAGTGGCCTGTCCGGGGAAGAGCAGTACTTC. The V and J genes are TRBV20-1 and TRBJ2-7; D possibly corresponds to TRBD2 (5 bases). V gave up 7 bases and J gave up 7 bases, with 14 bases separating them. Per the germline V gene, CDR1 is DFQATT and CDR2 is SNEGSKA (reference sequence). The CDR3 is 11 amino acids.

In its sample, this clone was seen a few times. This chain links TRBV23-1 with TRBJ2-1; 8 bases line up with TRBD2. TRBV23-1 is designated an ORF whose function remains uncertain. This CDR3 comprises 17 residues. The trim removed 4 bases at V and 0 bases at J, leaving 8 bases unmatched. CDR3 sequence reads: CASSPNKRESSYNEQFF. As DNA, the CDR3 is TGCGCCAGCAGTCCTAATAAGCGGGAGAGCTCCTACAATGAGCAGTTCTTC.

The table lists this clone with a few counts. The V and J genes are TRBV5-6 and TRBJ2-5, with D perhaps assigned TRBD1 or TRBD2 (5 bases each). The CDR3 has 16 residues. Per the germline V gene, CDR1 is SGHDT and CDR2 is YYEEEE. The germline V and J ends were trimmed by 3 bases and 2 bases, with 17 bases remaining between them. For the CDR3, the DNA is TGTGCCAGCAGCTCCCTTCTCGGATGGGGGCAAGAGACCCAGTACTTC. Translated, it gives CASSSLLGWGQETQYF.

The CDR3 DNA reads TGCAGCGGAGTCCCCTTAACAGGGAACCAAGAGACCCAGTACTTC. Translating gives CSGVPLTGNQETQYF. V is TRBV29-1 and J is TRBJ2-5, with D maybe TRBD1 (6 bases). The CDR3 runs 15 residues. Germline-derived CDR1 and CDR2 are SQVTM and ANQGSEA. Trimming removed 7 bases from V and 0 bases from J, with 18 bases in between.